Below are 8 T cell receptor beta chains sequenced from a single sample in a study of blood T cell repertoires in COVID-19. Clones were read by immunoSEQ multiplex PCR, and TCRdb kept only the in-frame ones, dropping some. This table has approximately 180,000 clones, 80% to 90% appearing once. Sample: peripheral blood. These TCRs come from a man aged 40-50 years with active or convalescent COVID-19.

This clone came up a few times. J is TRBJ2-3 and V is TRBV29-1; 8 nucleotides match TRBD2. Per the germline V gene, CDR1 is SQVTM and CDR2 is ANQGSEA. With 4 bases clipped from V and 7 bases from J, the junction kept 4 bases outside the gene matches. The CDR3 runs to 12 residues. For the CDR3, the DNA is TGCAGCGTTGCCACGGGGGGGTATACGCAGTATTTT. This gives the protein CSVATGGYTQYF.

The chain links TRBV9 to TRBJ2-1; tentatively, D is TRBD2 (6 bases). The V end was cut by 0 bases, the J end by 3 bases, with 13 bases between. The CDR3 totals 16 residues. Germline CDR1 and CDR2: SGDLS and YYNGEE. CDR3 sequence reads: CASSVDLRGRYNEQFF. The CDR3 nucleotides read TGTGCCAGCAGCGTAGACCTGCGGGGACGCTACAATGAGCAGTTCTTC. Supplemented by reference TRBV9 and TRBJ2-1, the full variable domain reads DSGVTQTPKHLITATGQRVTLRCSPRSGDLSVYWYQQSLDQGLQFLIQYYNGEERAKGNILERFSAQQFPDLHSELNLSSLELGDSALYFCASSVDLRGRYNEQFFGPGTRLTVL.

In its sample, this clone was seen once. The genes are TRBV6-2 or TRBV6-3 and TRBJ2-1; D not resolved. V was shortened by 6 bases and J by 10 bases, with 10 bases between the two germline ends. This CDR3 is 11 amino acids long. Looked up from germline, CDR1 is MNHEY and CDR2 is SVGEGT. CDR3 loop: CASSQRGEQFF. The DNA of the CDR3 is TGTGCCAGCAGCCAACGTGGCGAGCAGTTCTTC.

This chain uses TRBV30 with TRBJ2-2; TRBD1 matches at 9 bases. CDR1 is GTSNPN, CDR2 SVGIG, per germline (reference sequence). The CDR3 has 14 residues. Unmatched junction bases numbered 0, after V lost 0 bases and J lost 4 bases. CDR3 in amino acids: CAWSVTGGTGELFF. The DNA for the CDR3 is TGTGCCTGGAGTGTGACAGGGGGCACCGGGGAGCTGTTTTTT. Looking up the rest from reference TRBV30 and TRBJ2-2 gives the full variable domain: SQTIHQWPATLVQPVGSPLSLECTVEGTSNPNLYWYRQAAGRGLQLLFYSVGIGQISSEVPQNLSASRPQDRQFILSSKKLLLSDSGFYLCAWSVTGGTGELFFGEGSRLTVL.

J is TRBJ1-4 and V is TRBV10-2, with 7 bases fitting TRBD1. With 7 bases clipped from V and 0 bases from J, the junction kept 8 bases outside the gene matches. The CDR3 is 16 residues long. Per the germline V gene, CDR1 is WSHSY and CDR2 is SAAADI. The DNA for the CDR3 is TGCGCCAGCACGGAGGGACAGCCTGCAACTAATGAAAAACTGTTTTTT. It codes for CASTEGQPATNEKLFF.

The CDR3 region has the DNA TGTGCCACCAGGGCCCCTAATGAAAAACTGTTTTTT. Amino acid sequence: CATRAPNEKLFF. The chain combines TRBV24-1 with TRBJ1-4; D unclear. Per germline, CDR1 KGHDR and CDR2 SFDVKD. CDR3 size: 12 residues. Deletions cut 7 bases from V and 3 bases from J, with 5 bases between.

The chain links TRBV9 to TRBJ1-5; 8 nucleotides align to TRBD1. CDR3 length equals 23 residues. After removal of 4 bases from V and 2 bases from J, the junction contained 29 bases not matched to a gene. The germline gives CDR1 SGDLS, CDR2 YYNGEE. CDR3 amino acids: CASSSGRPLGGQGAFSGNQPQHF. The CDR3, as DNA: TGTGCCAGCAGCTCCGGCCGTCCCCTCGGGGGCCAGGGGGCGTTCTCTGGCAATCAGCCCCAGCATTTT.

The CDR3 DNA sequence: TGTGCCAGCAGGTCGATACAGGGTCTTTCGACTGAAGCTTTCTTT. This gives the protein CASRSIQGLSTEAFF. The chain is built from TRBV27 and TRBJ1-1, with D tentatively TRBD1 (6 bases). V shed 6 bases and J shed 5 bases, with 19 bases lying between them. Per germline, CDR1 MNHEY and CDR2 SMNVEV (reference sequence). The CDR3 is 15 residues long.